The rows below give T cell receptor beta chains drawn from one sample of a study of T cell changes during pregnancy in multiple sclerosis. Generated by immunoSEQ multiplex PCR, the TCRdb table keeps only in-frame clones and is missing some. The sample consists of about 46,000 clones, about 91% of them appearing once. The specimen was CD8+ T cells from peripheral blood mononuclear cells, collected after pregnancy. These receptors were collected from a female donor with multiple sclerosis, enrolled in a pregnancy study. Each CDR3 is given with its conserved first and last residue. Each record gives: D gene, V gene, clone size, CDR3 protein. D genes are given only for firm matches. Clone sizes are given selectively: once, few, many, or a class where the clone is expanded.

TRBD2	TRBV13	-	CASSLGQTSGEGWLETQYF
-	TRBV4-1	few	CASSQADMNTEAFF
-	TRBV11-2	-	CASSSPRDVNEQFF
-	TRBV7-9	-	CASSLLPGQNSGANVLTF
-	TRBV6-6	-	CASTGTNGELFF
TRBD2	TRBV7-9	-	CASSSSWTSQETQYF
-	TRBV7-9	-	CASSSGAGLAKNIQYF
TRBD1	TRBV11-3	-	CASSLEGPSGGPYNEQFF
-	TRBV2	-	CASSEALSPGTYEQYF
TRBD2	TRBV7-8	-	CASSFPGGGMTDTQYF
-	TRBV19	-	CASSTLASGSYEQYF
TRBD1	TRBV4-2	once	CASRQRGQGGREKLFF
-	TRBV4-1	-	CASSQGSRGGEQYF
-	TRBV7-9	-	CASGGNTEAFF
-	TRBV5-4	-	CASSFSLRDTFVYTF
-	TRBV4-2	-	CASSREGTGELFF